This passage covers 28 T cell receptor beta chains from one sample sequenced in a study of a mutant IDH1 vaccine in newly diagnosed glioma. Sequenced by immunoSEQ multiplex PCR; TCRdb stores in-frame clones only, minus some. The table lists about 54,000 clones, about 85% of them singletons. Their antigens remain unidentified. Stated time point: week 35, safety follow-up. The investigators gave 300 ug of mutant IDH1 20-mer peptide in each vaccine dose, together with topical imiquimod. The material sequenced was PBMCs, taken from a glioma patient whose treatment included an IDH1 peptide vaccine. Source of these receptors: a woman aged 18-30 years with glioma.

The chain links TRBV6-4 to TRBJ1-5; D is unresolved. The CDR3 consists of 13 residues. The germline V and J ends were trimmed by 5 bases and 2 bases, with 7 bases remaining between them. In germline, CDR1 is MRHNA, CDR2 SNTAGT. CDR3 bases: TGTGCCAGCAGTAGGACCGGCAATCAGCCCCAGCATTTT. Translating gives CASSRTGNQPQHF.

This clone was found once. The CDR3 loop is CASSGGGAYNEQFF. In nucleotides, the CDR3 is TGTGCCAGCAGTGGGGGCGGGGCGTACAATGAGCAGTTCTTC. The chain employs TRBV6-4 and TRBJ2-1, with D tentatively TRBD2 (6 bases). This CDR3 is 14 amino acids long. Germline CDR1 is MRHNA and CDR2 is SNTAGT. Trimming cost V 4 bases and J 4 bases, with 11 bases left between them.

The chain uses TRBV29-1 and TRBJ2-1; perhaps TRBD1 as D (5 bases). Looked up from germline, CDR1 is SQVTM and CDR2 is ANQGSEA. The CDR3 length is 16 residues. V lost 0 bases to trimming and J lost 2 bases, with 14 bases between them. CDR3 sequence reads: CSVEDPAGITYNEQFF. CDR3 nucleotides: TGCAGCGTTGAAGATCCGGCAGGGATAACCTACAATGAGCAGTTCTTC.

This chain links TRBV19 with TRBJ1-1, with TRBD1 matching 8 bases. The CDR3 consists of 14 residues. Trimming removed 4 bases from V and 6 bases from J; junction bases left unmatched: 7. Germline values: CDR1 LNHDA, CDR2 SQIVND (reference sequence). This chain's CDR3 is CASSTGGGGPEAFF. In nucleotides, the CDR3 is TGTGCCAGTAGTACAGGGGGCGGGGGACCTGAAGCTTTCTTT.

The genes are TRBV9 and TRBJ2-7; possibly TRBD2 for D (6 bases). Germline CDR1 reads SGDLS; CDR2 reads YYNGEE. V lost 4 bases, J lost 2 bases, and 19 bases lay in between. The CDR3 extends over 16 amino acids. The DNA of the CDR3 is TGTGCCAGCAGCCCCTTTGCCGGGACTGGGGCCTACGAGCAGTACTTC. Protein: CASSPFAGTGAYEQYF.

This sequence joins TRBV7-2 and TRBJ1-2; D remains ambiguous. Trimming cost V 6 bases and J 0 bases, with 14 bases left between them. Germline CDR1 is SGHTA and CDR2 is FQGNSA. This CDR3 is built from 15 residues. CDR3 sequence (DNA): TGTGCCAGCAGAGATCGGGATCCAGCTAACTATGGCTACACCTTC. This sequence encodes CASRDRDPANYGYTF.

The CDR3 reads CASGQGAGGYTF. The CDR3 bases are TGTGCCAGCGGACAGGGGGCCGGTGGCTACACCTTC. The chain links TRBV7-8 to TRBJ1-2; TRBD1 agrees at 11 bases. After removal of 8 bases from V and 7 bases from J, the junction contained 3 bases not matched to a gene. CDR3 length equals 12 residues. Germline CDR1 reads SGHVS; CDR2 reads FQNEAQ.

The genes are TRBV5-1 and TRBJ2-3; 10 bases match TRBD2. Germline V CDR1 and CDR2: SGHRS, YFSETQ. Trimming at V came to 0 bases and at J to 4 bases, leaving 5 bases not matched to a gene. This CDR3 contains 16 residues. The CDR3 reads CASSLETSGAADTQYF. The CDR3, as DNA: TGCGCCAGCAGCTTGGAAACTAGCGGGGCGGCAGATACGCAGTATTTT.

This clone was counted only a few times. V usage is TRBV6-1 and J usage is TRBJ1-5; the D gene is possibly TRBD1 (6 bases). The CDR3 has 14 residues. In germline, CDR1 is MNHNS, CDR2 SASEGT. Trimming pared 8 bases from V and 5 bases from J, leaving 16 bases between. In DNA, the CDR3 is TGTGCCAGCGGATTCCCCGGGGGGCATCAGCCCCAGCATTTT. It translates to CASGFPGGHQPQHF.

In its sample, this clone was seen a few times. The gene calls are TRBV10-3 and TRBJ1-1, with unresolved D. The CDR3 covers 14 residues. Germline V CDR1 and CDR2: ENHRY, SYGVKD. V lost 0 bases, J lost 4 bases, and 9 bases lay in between. CDR3 bases: TGTGCCATCAGTGAGTCTGCGAGGGCCACTGAAGCTTTCTTT. Protein product: CAISESARATEAFF.

V and J are TRBV2 and TRBJ2-5, with 7 nucleotides matching TRBD2. Looked up from germline, CDR1 is SNHLY and CDR2 is FYNNEI. The junction had 6 bases not matched to a gene; V was cut back by 7 bases and J by 1 base. CDR3 length: 14 amino acids. Here the CDR3 DNA reads TGTGCCAGCAACTCGCTAGCGGCCCAAGAGACCCAGTACTTC. Its translation is CASNSLAAQETQYF.

This clone was observed once. The V and J genes are TRBV4-3 and TRBJ1-2; D call uncertain. Germline-derived CDR1 and CDR2 are LGHNA and YSLEER. The ends were cut back, 4 bases at V and 0 bases at J, with 12 bases in the middle. The CDR3 has 15 residues. In DNA form, the CDR3 reads TGCGCCAGCAGCCTTACAGAGCTAGCTAACTATGGCTACACCTTC. The encoded protein is CASSLTELANYGYTF.

This clone showed up just a few times. The chain recombines TRBV29-1 with TRBJ1-2; 7 nucleotides match TRBD1. V trimming: 7 bases; J trimming: 5 bases; junction bases outside the gene matches: 7. Per the germline V gene, CDR1 is SQVTM and CDR2 is ANQGSEA. The CDR3 extends over 12 amino acids. Here the CDR3 DNA reads TGCAGCGCCGATGGACAGGTGTATGGCTACACCTTC. Encoded protein: CSADGQVYGYTF.

This sequence joins TRBV13 and TRBJ2-1; maybe TRBD2 (6 bases). V was cut by 0 bases and J by 8 bases, with 14 bases left in between. The CDR3 covers 15 residues. Germline V gene data show CDR1 as PRHDT and CDR2 as FYEKMQ (reference sequence). CDR3 loop: CASSLGGSLGDEQFF. For the CDR3, the DNA is TGTGCCAGCAGCTTAGGCGGGAGCCTCGGGGATGAGCAGTTCTTC.

The rearrangement uses TRBV9 and TRBJ2-1; 8 positions agree with TRBD1. Germline loops: CDR1 SGDLS, CDR2 YYNGEE. This CDR3 is built from 13 residues. V trimming: 1 base; J trimming: 9 bases; junction bases outside the gene matches: 3. Here the CDR3 reads CASSVSGGGEQFF. Here the CDR3 DNA reads TGTGCCAGCAGCGTATCAGGGGGCGGTGAGCAGTTCTTC.

This clone has a handful of counts. The rearrangement uses TRBV13 and TRBJ1-1, with D unclear. Between the trimmed V and J ends, which lost 5 bases and 4 bases, there was a span of 14 bases. CDR1 PRHDT and CDR2 FYEKMQ come from the germline V gene (reference sequence). The CDR3 has 14 residues. Here the CDR3 reads CASSPRGGGTEAFF. CDR3 in DNA: TGTGCCAGCAGCCCCCGAGGTGGTGGCACTGAAGCTTTCTTT. Combining the CDR3 with reference TRBV13 and TRBJ1-1 gives the whole variable domain AAGVIQSPRHLIKEKRETATLKCYPIPRHDTVYWYQQGPGQDPQFLISFYEKMQSDKGSIPDRFSAQQFSDYHSELNMSSLELGDSALYFCASSPRGGGTEAFFGQGTRLTVV.

The rearrangement joins TRBV7-2 to TRBJ1-6, with TRBD1 identical over 8 bases. CDR1 and CDR2 from the germline V gene are SGHTA and FQGNSA. V lost 5 bases, J lost 1 base, and 7 bases stayed unmatched. This CDR3 has 17 amino acids. CDR3 coding DNA: TGTGCCAGCAGCGCGAGGACAGGGTTTTCCTATAATTCACCCCTCCACTTT. This encodes CASSARTGFSYNSPLHF.

The V gene is TRBV28, the J gene TRBJ2-7; 10 nucleotides align to TRBD1. CDR1 and CDR2 from the germline V gene are MDHEN and SYDVKM. The CDR3 covers 15 residues. Unmatched junction bases numbered 4, after V lost 5 bases and J lost 0 bases. The CDR3 region has the DNA TGTGCCAGCAGTCCCGGGACAGGGGACTCCTACGAGCAGTACTTC. It codes for CASSPGTGDSYEQYF.

This clone was picked up one time. The chain combines TRBV7-6 with TRBJ1-3; 7 bases are a match to TRBD1. This CDR3 has 16 residues. V lost 3 bases and J lost 0; bases outside the gene matches: 5. Germline V gene sequence: CDR1 SGHVS, CDR2 FNYEAQ. The CDR3 sequence: CASSLGQLSSGNTIYF. Here the CDR3 DNA reads TGTGCCAGCAGCTTGGGACAGCTAAGCTCTGGAAACACCATATATTTT.

The rearrangement joins TRBV5-6 to TRBJ2-3, with D hard to call. The CDR3 is 13 residues long. Germline V gives CDR1 SGHDT, CDR2 YYEEEE. V lost 0 bases and J lost 8, with 10 bases in between. CDR3 in DNA: TGTGCCAGCAGCTTGGCCCGTTTGGGTACGCAGTATTTT. It translates to CASSLARLGTQYF.

The J gene is TRBJ2-2, the V gene TRBV6-5; possibly TRBD1 for D (7 bases). CDR3 length: 15 amino acids. The germline gives CDR1 MNHEY, CDR2 SVGAGI. With 2 bases removed from V and 8 bases from J, the gap between germline ends came to 15 bases. The CDR3 reads CASSYAAGGFGELFF. The CDR3 DNA follows: TGTGCCAGCAGTTACGCGGCAGGGGGGTTTGGGGAGCTGTTTTTT.

The sample holds one count of this clone. The chain uses TRBV18 and TRBJ1-1; D perhaps matches TRBD1 (6 bases). This CDR3 has 14 residues. Germline CDR1 KGHSH, CDR2 LQKENI. The ends were cut back, 6 bases at V and 2 bases at J, with 13 bases in the middle. This chain's CDR3 is CASSPKQGNTEAFF. CDR3 nucleotides: TGTGCCAGCTCGCCCAAACAGGGAAACACTGAAGCTTTCTTT.

The J gene is TRBJ2-7, the V gene TRBV5-8; D is undetermined. CDR3 size: 13 residues. V was trimmed by 1 base and J by 3 bases, leaving 8 bases between them. Germline values: CDR1 SGHTS, CDR2 YDEGEE. The DNA for the CDR3 is TGTGCCAGCAGCTTGTTGGGCAGCTACGAGCAGTACTTC. Amino acid sequence: CASSLLGSYEQYF.

This chain links TRBV7-9 with TRBJ1-1; 9 bases agree with TRBD1. Germline V gives CDR1 SEHNR, CDR2 FQNEAQ (reference sequence). The CDR3 length is 15 residues. After removal of 6 bases from V and 5 bases from J, the junction contained 10 bases not matched to a gene. The CDR3 DNA reads TGTGCCAGCAGTCTCGCGACAGGGGGTTTGACTGAAGCTTTCTTT. Translated, it gives CASSLATGGLTEAFF.

This chain connects TRBV7-8 to TRBJ1-2; D might be TRBD1 (5 bases). Germline V gives CDR1 SGHVS, CDR2 FQNEAQ. V was trimmed by 1 base and J by 2 bases, leaving 8 bases between them. The CDR3 has 14 amino acids. The CDR3 DNA sequence: TGTGCCAGCAGCTTAGTAGGGGAGAACTATGGCTACACCTTC. As protein: CASSLVGENYGYTF.

The V call is TRBV6-5, the J call TRBJ1-1; no definite D call. The CDR3 length is 14 residues. In germline, CDR1 is MNHEY, CDR2 SVGAGI. Trimming took off 5 bases at V and 1 base at J, with 11 bases between the two ends. The CDR3 coding sequence is TGTGCCAGCAGTCCACGGATGGGGAACACTGAAGCTTTCTTT. It specifies CASSPRMGNTEAFF.

The chain has TRBV6-6 and TRBJ2-5, with 9 bases that match TRBD2. The CDR3 is 15 amino acids. Germline lookup yields CDR1 MNHNY and CDR2 SVGAGI (reference sequence). Trimming took 6 bases from V and 5 from J; bases not matched to a gene: 10. DNA of the CDR3: TGTGCCAGCAGAGACCTGCGGGGGGGCTTGGAGACCCAGTACTTC. Translated: CASRDLRGGLETQYF.

The V gene is TRBV12-5, the J gene TRBJ2-2; 12 bases match TRBD2. With 9 bases clipped from V and 3 bases from J, the junction kept 14 bases outside the gene matches. Germline CDR1 is LGHNT and CDR2 is FRNRAP. This CDR3 contains 18 residues. This CDR3 is CASGKSASGRGDTGELFF. The CDR3 bases are TGTGCTAGCGGGAAGTCGGCTAGCGGGAGGGGGGACACCGGGGAGCTGTTTTTT.